The 32 T cell receptor beta chains reported below all come from one sample, sequenced in a study of beta chain features in type 1 diabetes. TCRB transcripts that were expressed got sequenced, as all of the isolated RNA had been reverse transcribed. The data were produced by immunoSEQ multiplex PCR, yet TCRdb's version contains in-frame clones alone and is incomplete. The repertoire holds about 110,000 clones, with roughly 40% as singletons. Specimen: stem cell memory CD4+ T cells from blood. The receptors shown here come from a woman between 18 and 29 years old in good health.

The chain carries TRBV4-2 and TRBJ2-2; D not resolved. V was shortened by 0 bases and J by 6 bases, with 11 bases between the two germline ends. CDR1 LGHNA and CDR2 YNFKEQ come from the germline V gene. The CDR3 is made up of 15 amino acids. In DNA form, the CDR3 reads TGTGCCAGCAGCCAAGATCACAGCCGGTCCGGGGAGCTGTTTTTT. It encodes CASSQDHSRSGELFF.

The genes are TRBV5-1 and TRBJ2-7; 8 positions agree with TRBD1. CDR3 size: 12 residues. With 3 bases clipped from V and 7 bases from J, the junction kept 3 bases outside the gene matches. CDR1 is SGHRS and CDR2 is YFSETQ in the germline V gene. CDR3 bases: TGCGCCAGCAGCTCCCACAGGGGGGAGCAGTACTTC. This sequence encodes CASSSHRGEQYF.

The chain combines TRBV4-1 with TRBJ2-5; D gene uncertain. Germline V lookup: CDR1 MGHRA, CDR2 YSYEKL. The V end lost 0 bases, the J end lost 0 bases, and 5 bases lay between the germline ends. The CDR3 spans 14 residues. CDR3 residues: CASSQDPDQETQYF. The CDR3 bases are TGCGCCAGCAGCCAAGATCCGGACCAAGAGACCCAGTACTTC.

This clone was counted once. The chain employs TRBV5-1 and TRBJ2-5; 7 nucleotides line up with TRBD1. Unmatched junction bases numbered 9, after V lost 4 bases and J lost 6 bases. Germline-derived CDR1 and CDR2 are SGHRS and YFSETQ. The length of the CDR3 is 14 residues. CDR3: CASSPLGTVQTQYF. Written as DNA, the CDR3 is TGCGCCAGCAGCCCCTTAGGGACAGTTCAGACCCAGTACTTC.

This rearrangement joins TRBV5-1 to TRBJ2-1; TRBD2 matches at 15 bases. V lost 2 bases, J lost 4 bases, and 10 bases stayed unmatched. Germline V lookup: CDR1 SGHRS, CDR2 YFSETQ. The CDR3 contains 19 residues. DNA for the CDR3: TGCGCCAGCAGCTTTCCGGGACTAGCGGGAGGTACCTTATACAATGAGCAGTTCTTC. Its translation: CASSFPGLAGGTLYNEQFF.

The rearrangement links TRBV28 to TRBJ2-7; perhaps TRBD2 as D (6 bases). V lost 6 bases to trimming and J lost 3 bases, with 15 bases between them. The CDR3 covers 14 residues. Germline CDR1 reads MDHEN; CDR2 reads SYDVKM. In DNA, the CDR3 is TGTGCCAGCAGGCGTAGCGGCCAGAGCTACGAGCAGTACTTC. Protein product: CASRRSGQSYEQYF.

The chain links TRBV18 to TRBJ1-5, with D possibly being TRBD1 (6 bases). The germline V and J ends were trimmed by 5 bases and 4 bases, with 9 bases remaining between them. Germline V CDR1 and CDR2: KGHSH, LQKENI. The CDR3 extends over 13 amino acids. In DNA, the CDR3 is TGTGCCAGCTCAGAGGGGGAGAATCAGCCCCAGCATTTT. This sequence encodes CASSEGENQPQHF.

This chain joins TRBV5-1 and TRBJ1-5; the match to TRBD1 covers 10 bases. The germline V gene encodes CDR1 SGHRS and CDR2 YFSETQ. The CDR3 runs to 16 residues. Unmatched junction bases numbered 7, after V lost 4 bases and J lost 3 bases. The chain's CDR3 is CASSPWTGGDNQPQHF. The CDR3 DNA reads as TGCGCCAGCAGCCCCTGGACAGGGGGAGACAATCAGCCCCAGCATTTT. Complete variable domain (other parts from reference TRBV5-1 and TRBJ1-5): KAGVTQTPRYLIKTRGQQVTLSCSPISGHRSVSWYQQTPGQGLQFLFEYFSETQRNKGNFPGRFSGRQFSNSRSEMNVSTLELGDSALYLCASSPWTGGDNQPQHFGDGTRLSIL.

This clone has only a few counts. The V call is TRBV6-5, the J call TRBJ2-3, with 9 bases fitting TRBD2. The CDR3 has 13 amino acids. Germline CDR1 reads MNHEY; CDR2 reads SVGAGI. With 6 bases clipped from V and 6 bases from J, the junction kept 4 bases outside the gene matches. The CDR3 sequence: CASRRTSVDTQYF. The CDR3 bases are TGTGCCAGCAGAAGGACTAGCGTCGATACGCAGTATTTT.

The chain combines TRBV4-2 with TRBJ2-7, with D unresolved. The length of the CDR3 is 13 residues. Germline V gene lookup returns CDR1 LGHNA and CDR2 YNFKEQ. V was pared by 3 bases and J by 2 bases, with 8 bases between. CDR3 in amino acids: CASSQSVTYEQYF. The CDR3 region has the DNA TGTGCCAGCAGCCAGAGCGTTACCTACGAGCAGTACTTC.

The chain joins TRBV7-2 to TRBJ1-1; TRBD1 might be the D (5 bases). The CDR3 spans 13 residues. CDR1 and CDR2 (germline): SGHTA, FQGNSA. V gave up 5 bases and J gave up 6 bases, with 13 bases separating them. CDR3 region: CASSINRFAEAFF. CDR3 DNA sequence: TGTGCCAGCAGCATAAACAGGTTTGCTGAAGCTTTCTTT.

This clone appeared a few times. The genes are TRBV7-6 and TRBJ2-7; D possibly corresponds to TRBD2 (5 bases). The CDR3 length is 14 residues. The V end lost 1 base, the J end lost 3 bases, and 10 bases lay between the germline ends. CDR1 is SGHVS, CDR2 FNYEAQ, per germline. The CDR3 DNA reads TGTGCCAGCAGCTTAGGAGGGTTTTACTACGAGCAGTACTTC. Translating gives CASSLGGFYYEQYF.

V gene TRBV27 combines with J gene TRBJ2-5; maybe TRBD1 (5 bases). The V end was cut by 6 bases, the J end by 5 bases, with 19 bases between. The germline V gene encodes CDR1 MNHEY and CDR2 SMNVEV (reference sequence). The length of the CDR3 is 15 residues. The chain's CDR3 is CASRPAGRSQETQYF. The CDR3 nucleotides read TGTGCCAGCAGGCCGGCAGGGCGATCTCAGGAGACCCAGTACTTC.

This chain uses TRBV19 with TRBJ2-7, with 7 bases that match TRBD1. V lost 1 base and J lost 1; bases outside the gene matches: 4. The CDR3 contains 15 residues. In germline, CDR1 is LNHDA, CDR2 SQIVND (reference sequence). CDR3 amino acids: CASSIAGRGSYEQYF. The CDR3 nucleotides are TGTGCCAGTAGTATAGCTGGCAGGGGGTCCTACGAGCAGTACTTC.

This chain links TRBV2 with TRBJ2-1; 7 bases line up with TRBD2. The J segment lost 6 bases and the V segment lost 5 bases, leaving 19 bases of the junction unmatched. Germline assignment: CDR1 SNHLY and CDR2 FYNNEI. The CDR3 spans 18 residues. CDR3 nucleotides: TGTGCCAGCAGTCAGCGACCCGAGGCTAGCGGAATATTCAATGAGCAGTTCTTC. It encodes CASSQRPEASGIFNEQFF.

The chain has TRBV7-9 and TRBJ1-1, with no clear D. This CDR3 comprises 13 residues. Per germline, CDR1 SEHNR and CDR2 FQNEAQ (reference sequence). V lost 6 bases, J lost 1 base, and 9 bases lay in between. CDR3 sequence reads: CASSYSENTEAFF. CDR3 sequence (DNA): TGTGCCAGCAGTTATAGTGAGAACACTGAAGCTTTCTTT.

The sample holds a few counts of this clone. The V call is TRBV7-9, the J call TRBJ2-6; perhaps TRBD1 as D (6 bases). V gave up 5 bases and J gave up 4 bases, with 9 bases separating them. The CDR3 is 14 amino acids. Germline V gives CDR1 SEHNR, CDR2 FQNEAQ (reference sequence). The CDR3 reads CASSIRGGANVLTF. The DNA of the CDR3 is TGTGCCAGCAGCATCAGGGGAGGGGCCAACGTCCTGACTTTC.

This clone came up a few times. The V and J genes are TRBV5-1 and TRBJ2-7; tentative D call: TRBD2 (5 bases). This CDR3 comprises 14 residues. The germline V gene has CDR1 SGHRS and CDR2 YFSETQ. Trimming shortened V by 0 bases and J by 2 bases, and 9 bases separated the two germline ends. The CDR3 loop reads CASSLGTPAYEQYF. CDR3 in DNA: TGCGCCAGCAGCTTGGGGACTCCCGCCTACGAGCAGTACTTC.

The chain joins TRBV5-5 to TRBJ2-1; D is uncertain. Germline V lookup: CDR1 SGHKS, CDR2 YYEKEE (reference sequence). The CDR3 is 16 residues long. The V end was cut by 1 base, the J end by 0 bases, with 11 bases between. The CDR3 DNA reads as TGTGCCAGCAGCTTGTGGCGGATCCCCTCCTACAATGAGCAGTTCTTC. As protein: CASSLWRIPSYNEQFF.

The gene calls are TRBV19 and TRBJ1-5, with 8 bases fitting TRBD1. Germline CDR1 and CDR2: LNHDA and SQIVND (reference sequence). V gave up 3 bases and J gave up 3 bases; unmatched junction bases: 10. CDR3 length: 17 amino acids. As DNA, the CDR3 is TGTGCCAGTAGTATCAAGGACAGGGCGATAATCAATCAGCCCCAGCATTTT. It codes for CASSIKDRAIINQPQHF.

This clone was recorded a few times. V and J are TRBV30 and TRBJ2-3; D not resolved. V was pared by 2 bases and J by 0 bases, with 6 bases between. The germline gives CDR1 GTSNPN, CDR2 SVGIG (reference sequence). The CDR3 is 13 residues long. This CDR3 reads CAWSLGSTDTQYF. For the CDR3, the DNA is TGTGCCTGGAGTCTCGGTAGCACAGATACGCAGTATTTT.

This clone was detected only a few times. The chain combines TRBV28 with TRBJ1-2; 12 bases align to TRBD1. The junction had 19 bases not matched to a gene; V was cut back by 6 bases and J by 2 bases. The CDR3 consists of 20 residues. Germline V gene lookup returns CDR1 MDHEN and CDR2 SYDVKM. CDR3 residues: CASSPQVRDRGRGLNYGYTF. The CDR3 DNA follows: TGTGCCAGCAGCCCCCAAGTCCGGGACAGGGGGCGCGGATTGAACTATGGCTACACCTTC.

The chain recombines TRBV28 with TRBJ1-3; D is undetermined. Germline V gene lookup returns CDR1 MDHEN and CDR2 SYDVKM. The CDR3 runs 12 residues. V lost 5 bases, J lost 7 bases, and 9 bases lay in between. The CDR3 reads CASSLPGNTIYF. The DNA for the CDR3 is TGTGCCAGCAGTCTGCCCGGGAACACCATATATTTT.

The genes are TRBV11-2 and TRBJ2-7; D might be TRBD2 (5 bases). The CDR3 runs 12 residues. The germline CDR1 and CDR2 sequences are SGHAT and FQNNGV. Trimming removed 5 bases at V and 7 bases at J, with 12 bases between. CDR3 amino acids: CASSPRPGEQYF. The CDR3 DNA reads as TGTGCCAGCAGCCCGAGACCGGGAGAGCAGTACTTC.

This rearrangement joins TRBV2 to TRBJ1-5; TRBD1 agrees at 7 bases. Per germline, CDR1 SNHLY and CDR2 FYNNEI. V dropped 6 bases and J dropped 6; count of bases not matched to a gene: 5. This CDR3 spans 13 amino acids. The CDR3 nucleotides are TGTGCCAGCAGAGACAGGGCTGTTCAGCCCCAGCATTTT. Protein: CASRDRAVQPQHF.

The chain links TRBV7-9 to TRBJ1-2; 7 nucleotides agree with TRBD1. The CDR3 is made up of 16 amino acids. The V and J ends lost 8 bases and 4 bases, in that order; junction bases with no gene match: 16. Germline CDR1 and CDR2: SEHNR and FQNEAQ (reference sequence). The CDR3 is CASFGTEFHKGYGYTF. In DNA form, the CDR3 reads TGTGCCAGCTTCGGGACAGAGTTTCATAAAGGCTATGGCTACACCTTC.

The rearrangement joins TRBV28 to TRBJ1-5; 7 bases agree with TRBD1. CDR1 MDHEN and CDR2 SYDVKM come from the germline V gene. The CDR3 runs 19 residues. Trimming at V came to 3 bases and at J to 2 bases, leaving 16 bases not matched to a gene. The CDR3 protein is CASSLSEGADLPGNQPQHF. The DNA for the CDR3 is TGTGCCAGCAGTTTGTCAGAGGGGGCGGATCTTCCAGGCAATCAGCCCCAGCATTTT.

This clone appeared a few times. This chain connects TRBV5-4 to TRBJ2-1; D might be TRBD1 (6 bases). CDR1 and CDR2 (germline): SGHNT, YYREEE (reference sequence). Trimming stripped 0 bases from V and 2 bases from J, with 9 bases between. The CDR3 covers 15 residues. CDR3 DNA sequence: TGTGCCAGCAGCTTGGCGGCAGGGGCCTACAATGAGCAGTTCTTC. The encoded protein is CASSLAAGAYNEQFF.

V usage is TRBV5-6 and J usage is TRBJ1-5, with 8 bases aligning to TRBD1. V was clipped by 1 base and J by 3 bases; unmatched bases: 6. The CDR3 runs 16 residues. Germline CDR1 is SGHDT and CDR2 is YYEEEE. CDR3 sequence (DNA): TGTGCCAGCAGCTTGCTAGGGACAGGACTCAATCAGCCCCAGCATTTT. Its protein is CASSLLGTGLNQPQHF.

This rearrangement joins TRBV11-1 to TRBJ2-3; 8 nucleotides match TRBD2. Germline-derived CDR1 and CDR2 are SGHAT and FQDESV (reference sequence). The CDR3 has 18 residues. V gave up 4 bases and J gave up 5 bases; unmatched junction bases: 17. The CDR3 loop is CASSSISTSGPRGDTQYF. The CDR3 bases are TGTGCCAGCAGCTCCATAAGTACTAGCGGCCCCCGGGGAGATACGCAGTATTTT.

This clone has a handful of counts. An end of the junction does not agree with germline; a read error may underlie this. The chain couples TRBV7-9 to TRBJ2-1; TRBD2 matches 9 bases. This CDR3 has 13 amino acids. Germline CDR1 SEHNR, CDR2 FQNEAQ (reference sequence). CDR3 amino acids: CASSLAGRNEQFF. CDR3 nucleotides: TGTGCCAGCAGCCTAGCGGGGAGGAATGAGCAGTTCTTC.

This rearrangement joins TRBV9 to TRBJ2-1; 13 bases fit TRBD2. The germline V gene has CDR1 SGDLS and CDR2 YYNGEE. Trimming took 4 bases from V and 7 from J; bases not matched to a gene: 5. This CDR3 comprises 15 residues. Written as DNA, the CDR3 is TGTGCCAGCAGCCCGGGACTAGCGGGACAGAATGAGCAGTTCTTC. Protein: CASSPGLAGQNEQFF.